Following are 29 T cell receptor beta chains from one sample sequenced in a study of control samples from healthy donors and cancer patients. Measured with immunoSEQ multiplex PCR; TCRdb has only the in-frame clones, and not every one. The table has 350,000 to 450,000 clones, 90% seen once. The sequenced sample was PBMCs. These receptor sequences come from a man aged 35-49 years with head and neck cancer.

A few counts support this clone. The chain couples TRBV13 to TRBJ1-1; D remains ambiguous. Germline loops: CDR1 PRHDT, CDR2 FYEKMQ (reference sequence). The V and J ends lost 5 bases and 10 bases respectively, with 14 bases between them. The CDR3 is 12 amino acids. This CDR3 reads CASSLREGRAFF. The CDR3 coding sequence is TGTGCCAGCAGCCTACGGGAGGGTAGAGCTTTCTTT. Full variable domain (outside the CDR3, taken from reference TRBV13 and TRBJ1-1): AAGVIQSPRHLIKEKRETATLKCYPIPRHDTVYWYQQGPGQDPQFLISFYEKMQSDKGSIPDRFSAQQFSDYHSELNMSSLELGDSALYFCASSLREGRAFFGQGTRLTVV.

V is TRBV2 and J is TRBJ2-3; no reliable D call. There are 12 residues in the CDR3. Germline lookup yields CDR1 SNHLY and CDR2 FYNNEI. The V gene lost 7 bases and the J gene lost 7 bases, with 12 bases spanning the gap. CDR3 residues: CASIPDLHTQYF. The CDR3 DNA reads TGTGCCAGCATTCCCGACTTGCATACGCAGTATTTT.

Only a few counts were recorded for this clone. The chain joins TRBV28 to TRBJ2-7, with D possibly being TRBD1 (6 bases). The V end was cut by 10 bases, the J end by 1 base, with 14 bases between. There are 13 residues in the CDR3. In germline, CDR1 is MDHEN, CDR2 SYDVKM. The CDR3 DNA is TGTGCCACCAAGGTGGGACAATCCTACGAGCAGTACTTC. Amino acids: CATKVGQSYEQYF. Full variable domain (remainder filled in from reference TRBV28 and TRBJ2-7): DVKVTQSSRYLVKRTGEKVFLECVQDMDHENMFWYRQDPGLGLRLIYFSYDVKMKEKGDIPEGYSVSREKKERFSLILESASTNQTSMYLCATKVGQSYEQYFGPGTRLTVT.

The sample holds a few counts of this clone. This same CDR3 is encoded by further DNA sequences in the sample. The J gene is TRBJ2-7, the V gene TRBV18; 7 bases map to TRBD1. The CDR3 totals 13 residues. The J segment lost 3 bases and the V segment lost 3 bases, leaving 2 bases of the junction unmatched. Germline CDR1 reads KGHSH; CDR2 reads LQKENI. As DNA, the CDR3 is TGTGCCAGCTCACCGGGACAGCGCTACGAGCAGTACTTC. This gives the protein CASSPGQRYEQYF.

The chain couples TRBV7-9 to TRBJ2-1, with TRBD1 matching over 8 bases. The V gene's germline CDR1 is SEHNR and CDR2 FQNEAQ (reference sequence). With V trimmed by 5 bases and J by 5 bases, 11 bases remained unmatched. The CDR3 length is 16 residues. The CDR3 loop is CASSVSWGQANNEQFF. The CDR3 DNA follows: TGTGCCAGCAGCGTGAGTTGGGGACAGGCGAACAATGAGCAGTTCTTC.

This chain links TRBV24-1 with TRBJ2-1, with D possibly TRBD1 on 6 matching bases. From germline, CDR1 is KGHDR and CDR2 SFDVKD. The CDR3 contains 10 residues. Trimming shortened V by 7 bases and J by 14 bases, and 11 bases separated the two germline ends. The CDR3 bases are TGTGCCACCAGGGGGGACATGAAGTTCTTC. As protein: CATRGDMKFF.

Notes on this clone: One end of the junction does not line up with germline, which may come from a read error. The chain joins TRBV7-7 to TRBJ2-1, with 11 nucleotides matching TRBD1. Germline CDR1 SSHAT, CDR2 FNYEAQ (reference sequence). The CDR3 contains 15 residues. CDR3 sequence reads: CASSLDRGQFHEQFF. The CDR3 DNA is TGTGCTAGCAGCTTGGACAGGGGGCAATTCCATGAGCAGTTCTTC.

Concerning this clone itself: The same CDR3 can be traced to other DNA sequences in this sample. The chain has TRBV5-8 and TRBJ2-5, with 8 bases aligning to TRBD1. CDR1 and CDR2 (germline): SGHTS, YDEGEE. The CDR3 is 14 residues long. V was pared by 2 bases and J by 1 base, with 1 base of the junction left unmatched. For the CDR3, the DNA is TGTGCCAGCAGCTTAGACAGGGGCCAAGAGACCCAGTACTTC. It is translated as CASSLDRGQETQYF. The full variable domain, rest sourced from reference TRBV5-8 and TRBJ2-5, is EAGVTQSPTHLIKTRGQQATLRCSPISGHTSVYWYQQALGLGLQFLLWYDEGEERNRGNFPPRFSGRQFPNYSSELNVNALELEDSALYLCASSLDRGQETQYFGPGTRLLVL.

This chain joins TRBV5-6 and TRBJ2-3; 8 bases map to TRBD1. Germline lookup yields CDR1 SGHDT and CDR2 YYEEEE. This CDR3 region has 14 residues. V trimming: 0 bases; J trimming: 5 bases; junction bases outside the gene matches: 2. CDR3 protein: CASSLDRGEDTQYF. The CDR3 DNA is TGTGCCAGCAGCTTGGACAGGGGGGAAGATACGCAGTATTTT.

The V gene is TRBV7-3, the J gene TRBJ2-2; 7 positions agree with TRBD1. The CDR3 sequence is 14 residues long. Germline CDR1 reads SGHTA; CDR2 reads FQGTGA. The ends lost 2 bases at V and 7 bases at J; junction bases unmatched: 4. CDR3 loop: CASSLDRGRGELFF. DNA of the CDR3: TGTGCCAGCAGCTTAGATAGGGGGCGCGGGGAGCTGTTTTTT.

The chain combines TRBV11-3 with TRBJ2-1; the D is unclear. The CDR3 length is 16 residues. Germline lookup yields CDR1 SGHNT and CDR2 YENEEA. The ends were cut back, 4 bases at V and 0 bases at J, with 13 bases in the middle. The CDR3 nucleotides read TGTGCCAGCAGCTCCCCCACTGGGCGCTCCTACAATGAGCAGTTCTTC. It translates to CASSSPTGRSYNEQFF. Based on the CDR3 plus reference TRBV11-3 and TRBJ2-1, the full variable domain is EAGVVQSPRYKIIEKKQPVAFWCNPISGHNTLYWYLQNLGQGPELLIRYENEEAVDDSQLPKDRFSAERLKGVDSTLKIQPAELGDSAVYLCASSSPTGRSYNEQFFGPGTRLTVL.

This sequence joins TRBV6-2 or TRBV6-3 and TRBJ2-5, with TRBD2 as a possible D gene (5 bases). Per germline, CDR1 MNHEY and CDR2 SVGEGT. V was clipped by 2 bases and J by 5 bases, with 12 bases between them. The CDR3 covers 14 residues. The CDR3 bases are TGTGCCAGCAGTTACAAGGGCGGGTCCGAGACCCAGTACTTC. Translated, it gives CASSYKGGSETQYF.

The V gene is TRBV5-6, the J gene TRBJ2-3; TRBD2 matches 11 bases. The CDR3 extends over 14 amino acids. V gave up 5 bases and J gave up 4 bases; unmatched junction bases: 3. Germline-derived CDR1 and CDR2 are SGHDT and YYEEEE. The CDR3 loop reads CASRRLAGSDTQYF. Written as DNA, the CDR3 is TGTGCCAGCAGGAGACTAGCGGGGTCAGATACGCAGTATTTT.

This sequence joins TRBV11-3 and TRBJ1-1; a weak D match, TRBD1 (6 bases). This CDR3 is 14 amino acids long. The V and J ends lost 5 bases and 1 base respectively, with 11 bases between them. Germline V gives CDR1 SGHNT, CDR2 YENEEA. CDR3 sequence (DNA): TGTGCCAGCAGCAAGGGGGTGGGGAACACTGAAGCTTTCTTT. This encodes CASSKGVGNTEAFF.

In this sample, this clone turned up once. The chain carries TRBV7-9 and TRBJ1-5, with unresolved D. Germline V CDR1 and CDR2: SEHNR, FQNEAQ (reference sequence). The CDR3 is made up of 13 amino acids. V gave up 3 bases and J gave up 5 bases, with 8 bases separating them. This CDR3 reads CASSFTGYQPQHF. CDR3 nucleotide sequence: TGTGCCAGCAGCTTTACGGGATATCAGCCCCAGCATTTT.

The chain employs TRBV11-2 and TRBJ2-1; perhaps TRBD2 as D (5 bases). This CDR3 has 14 amino acids. Trimming removed 3 bases at V and 2 bases at J, with 8 bases between. CDR1 and CDR2 from the germline V gene are SGHAT and FQNNGV. CDR3 DNA sequence: TGTGCCAGCAGCTTTGGACTGACCTACAATGAGCAGTTCTTC. Encoded protein: CASSFGLTYNEQFF.

The rearrangement uses TRBV11-2 and TRBJ2-7, with D unclear. The CDR3 is 15 residues long. The germline CDR1 and CDR2 sequences are SGHAT and FQNNGV. Deletions cut 0 bases from V and 7 bases from J, with 16 bases between. CDR3 in amino acids: CASSLEGTPSEEQYF. The CDR3 nucleotides are TGTGCCAGCAGCTTAGAAGGTACCCCCAGCGAGGAGCAGTACTTC.

This clone appeared once. The chain joins TRBV5-1 to TRBJ2-2; 8 bases align to TRBD1. V was pared by 0 bases and J by 5 bases, with 3 bases of the junction left unmatched. Germline V gene sequence: CDR1 SGHRS, CDR2 YFSETQ. CDR3 size: 15 residues. The CDR3 coding sequence is TGCGCCAGCAGCTTGGACAGGGGGGTTACCGGGGAGCTGTTTTTT. Protein sequence: CASSLDRGVTGELFF.

This chain joins TRBV9 and TRBJ2-6; D may be TRBD2 (5 bases). Trimming stripped 2 bases from V and 0 bases from J, with 9 bases between. There are 16 residues in the CDR3. Germline CDR1 reads SGDLS; CDR2 reads YYNGEE. As DNA, the CDR3 is TGTGCCAGCAGCGTGGACTTTAGCTCTGGGGCCAACGTCCTGACTTTC. Translating gives CASSVDFSSGANVLTF. Based on the CDR3 plus reference TRBV9 and TRBJ2-6, the full variable domain is DSGVTQTPKHLITATGQRVTLRCSPRSGDLSVYWYQQSLDQGLQFLIQYYNGEERAKGNILERFSAQQFPDLHSELNLSSLELGDSALYFCASSVDFSSGANVLTFGAGSRLTVL.

The V call is TRBV19, the J call TRBJ1-2; D might be TRBD1 (5 bases). CDR1 and CDR2 (germline): LNHDA, SQIVND (reference sequence). The CDR3 extends over 13 amino acids. V dropped 0 bases and J dropped 8 bases, with 10 bases sitting between them. The CDR3 loop reads CASSIDGREGYTF. In DNA form, the CDR3 reads TGTGCCAGTAGTATAGACGGCAGGGAAGGCTACACCTTC.

The rearrangement joins TRBV20-1 to TRBJ2-3, with D unresolved. The CDR3 covers 14 residues. The V gene's germline CDR1 is DFQATT and CDR2 SNEGSKA (reference sequence). Trimming cost V 3 bases and J 6 bases, with 16 bases left between them. The DNA of the CDR3 is TGCAGTGCTAGTACCCACAGACGAAGCGATACGCAGTATTTT. As protein: CSASTHRRSDTQYF.

This chain uses TRBV6-1 with TRBJ2-7; D ambiguous. V was shortened by 1 base and J by 3 bases, with 10 bases between the two germline ends. Per the germline V gene, CDR1 is MNHNS and CDR2 is SASEGT. The CDR3 length is 14 residues. The CDR3, as DNA: TGTGCCAGCAGTGAAGGAACTGGAATCTACGAGCAGTACTTC. Translating it yields CASSEGTGIYEQYF.

This sequence joins TRBV9 and TRBJ2-7; either TRBD1 or TRBD2 may fit D (5 bases each). CDR1 is SGDLS, CDR2 YYNGEE, per germline. V was cut by 4 bases and J by 5 bases, with 22 bases left in between. The CDR3 consists of 16 residues. In DNA form, the CDR3 reads TGTGCCAGCAGCTCAGGCCCCGGGGACGGAGTCGACGAGCAGTACTTC. Residues: CASSSGPGDGVDEQYF.

The V gene is TRBV3-1 (or the pseudogene TRBV3-2), the J gene TRBJ1-4; TRBD1 might be the D (6 bases). The CDR3 loop spans 12 amino acids. From germline, CDR1 is LGHDT and CDR2 YNNKEL (reference sequence). Trimming pared 9 bases from V and 3 bases from J, leaving 8 bases between. The CDR3 reads CARGGPNEKLFF. The CDR3 DNA reads TGTGCCAGGGGGGGGCCTAATGAAAAACTGTTTTTT.

The CDR3 bases are TGTGCCAGCAGTGTTAAGTGGGGGGCAGGGACTGAAGCTTTCTTT. Amino acid sequence: CASSVKWGAGTEAFF. This chain joins TRBV2 and TRBJ1-1, with a possible D match to TRBD1 (6 bases). Germline CDR1 reads SNHLY; CDR2 reads FYNNEI. Trimming stripped 4 bases from V and 5 bases from J, with 17 bases between. CDR3 size: 15 residues.

This rearrangement joins TRBV11-2 to TRBJ2-7, with D unclear. V shed 1 base and J shed 8 bases, with 21 bases lying between them. The CDR3 consists of 16 residues. Germline V gene lookup returns CDR1 SGHAT and CDR2 FQNNGV. CDR3 region: CASSLVLEVYDEKQYF. The DNA of the CDR3 is TGTGCCAGCAGCTTAGTCCTCGAGGTATACGATGAGAAGCAGTACTTC.

This chain's CDR3 is CASSAYSTGNTEAFF. The DNA of the CDR3 is TGTGCCAGCAGCGCCTACTCGACGGGGAACACTGAAGCTTTCTTT. The gene calls are TRBV9 and TRBJ1-1; no reliable D call. CDR1 and CDR2 from the germline V gene are SGDLS and YYNGEE. V lost 3 bases, J lost 1 base, and 13 bases lay in between. The CDR3 is 15 amino acids.

This rearrangement joins TRBV5-4 to TRBJ2-7; a weak D match, TRBD2 (6 bases). This CDR3 contains 14 residues. CDR1 and CDR2 (germline): SGHNT, YYREEE (reference sequence). Trimming took off 5 bases at V and 3 bases at J, with 15 bases between the two ends. The CDR3 coding sequence is TGTGCCAGCAGACCACCGGGACTCAGCTACGAGCAGTACTTC. This sequence encodes CASRPPGLSYEQYF.

This clone was detected ten times or more. V gene TRBV4-3 combines with J gene TRBJ1-5; perhaps TRBD1 as D (6 bases). Deletions cut 1 base from V and 6 bases from J, with 10 bases between. Looked up from germline, CDR1 is LGHNA and CDR2 is YSLEER. The CDR3 is made up of 14 amino acids. CDR3 in DNA: TGCGCCAGCAGCCAAGTGAGCAGGGGTCAGCCCCAGCATTTT. Amino acids: CASSQVSRGQPQHF.